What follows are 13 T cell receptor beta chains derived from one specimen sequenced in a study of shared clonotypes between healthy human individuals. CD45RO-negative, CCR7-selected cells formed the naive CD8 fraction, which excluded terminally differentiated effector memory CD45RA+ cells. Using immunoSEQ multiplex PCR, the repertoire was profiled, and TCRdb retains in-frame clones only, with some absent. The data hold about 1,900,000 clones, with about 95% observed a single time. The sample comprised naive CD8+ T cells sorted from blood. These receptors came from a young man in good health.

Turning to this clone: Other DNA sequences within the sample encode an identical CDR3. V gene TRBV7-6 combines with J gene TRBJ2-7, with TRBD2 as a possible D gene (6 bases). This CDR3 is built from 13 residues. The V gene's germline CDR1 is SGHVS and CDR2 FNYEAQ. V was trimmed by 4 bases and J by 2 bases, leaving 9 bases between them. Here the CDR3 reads CASSSGLAYEQYF. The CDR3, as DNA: TGTGCCAGCAGCTCGGGACTCGCCTACGAGCAGTACTTC. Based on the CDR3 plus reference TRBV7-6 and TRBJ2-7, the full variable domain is GAGVSQSPRYKVTKRGQDVALRCDPISGHVSLYWYRQALGQGPEFLTYFNYEAQQDKSGLPNDRFSAERPEGSISTLTIQRTEQRDSAMYRCASSSGLAYEQYFGPGTRLTVT.

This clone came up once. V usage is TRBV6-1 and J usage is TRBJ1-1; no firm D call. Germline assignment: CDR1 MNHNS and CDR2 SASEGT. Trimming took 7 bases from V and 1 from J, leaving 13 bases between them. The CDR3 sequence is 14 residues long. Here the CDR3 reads CASTQRMGNTEAFF. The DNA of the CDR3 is TGTGCCAGCACCCAGAGAATGGGGAACACTGAAGCTTTCTTT.

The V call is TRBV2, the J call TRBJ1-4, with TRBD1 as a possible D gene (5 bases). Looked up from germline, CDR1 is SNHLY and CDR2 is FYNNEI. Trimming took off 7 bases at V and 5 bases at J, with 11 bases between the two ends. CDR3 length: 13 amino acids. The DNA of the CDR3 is TGTGCCAGCAAGGAAGACAGAAATGAAAAACTGTTTTTT. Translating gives CASKEDRNEKLFF.

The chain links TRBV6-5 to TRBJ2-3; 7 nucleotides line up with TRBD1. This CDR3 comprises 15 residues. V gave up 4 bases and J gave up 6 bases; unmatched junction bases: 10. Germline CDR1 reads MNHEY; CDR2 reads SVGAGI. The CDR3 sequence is CASSSPRTGIDTQYF. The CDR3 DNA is TGTGCCAGCAGTTCACCCAGGACAGGTATCGATACGCAGTATTTT.

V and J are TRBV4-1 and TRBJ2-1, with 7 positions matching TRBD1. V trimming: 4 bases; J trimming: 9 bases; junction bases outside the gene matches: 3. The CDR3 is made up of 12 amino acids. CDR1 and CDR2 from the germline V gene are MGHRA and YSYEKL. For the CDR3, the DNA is TGCGCCAGCAGCCCCGACAGGGCTGAGCAGTTCTTC. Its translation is CASSPDRAEQFF.

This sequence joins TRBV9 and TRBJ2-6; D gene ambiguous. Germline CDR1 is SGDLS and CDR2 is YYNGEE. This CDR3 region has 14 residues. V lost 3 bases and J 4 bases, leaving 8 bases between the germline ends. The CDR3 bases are TGTGCCAGCAGCGGCGATCAAGGGGCCAACGTCCTGACTTTC. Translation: CASSGDQGANVLTF.

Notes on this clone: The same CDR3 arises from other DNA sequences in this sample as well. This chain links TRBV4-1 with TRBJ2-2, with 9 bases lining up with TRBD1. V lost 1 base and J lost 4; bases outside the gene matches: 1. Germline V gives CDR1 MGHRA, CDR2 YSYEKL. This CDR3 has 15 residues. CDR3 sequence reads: CASSQVQGATGELFF. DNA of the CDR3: TGCGCCAGCAGCCAAGTACAGGGGGCCACCGGGGAGCTGTTTTTT.

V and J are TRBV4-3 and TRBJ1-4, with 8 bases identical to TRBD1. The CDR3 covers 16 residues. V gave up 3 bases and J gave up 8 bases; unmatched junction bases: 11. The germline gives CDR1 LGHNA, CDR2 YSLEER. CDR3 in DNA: TGCGCCAGCAGCCAGGACGAGGACAGGGACGGGGAAAAACTGTTTTTT. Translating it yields CASSQDEDRDGEKLFF.

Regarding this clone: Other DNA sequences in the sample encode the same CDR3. The CDR3 loop is CASSYSLRGQETQYF. In DNA, the CDR3 is TGTGCCAGCAGTTACTCTTTGAGGGGGCAAGAGACCCAGTACTTC. The chain couples TRBV6-5 to TRBJ2-5; the D gene is possibly TRBD1 (6 bases). Per the germline V gene, CDR1 is MNHEY and CDR2 is SVGAGI. The CDR3 has 15 amino acids. V lost 0 bases, J lost 2 bases, and 10 bases lay in between.

The CDR3 loop is CAISEGGELFF. The CDR3 DNA reads TGTGCCATCAGTGAAGGCGGGGAGCTGTTTTTT. This sequence joins TRBV10-3 and TRBJ2-2; D call uncertain. From germline, CDR1 is ENHRY and CDR2 SYGVKD. The CDR3 is 11 amino acids. Trimming removed 3 bases from V and 7 bases from J, with 3 bases in between.

As DNA, the CDR3 is TGTGCCAGCAGTTTAATATGGGATAGTCGTGGTGAGCAGTTCTTC. Translated: CASSLIWDSRGEQFF. The chain joins TRBV2 to TRBJ2-1; D is unclear. Germline lookup yields CDR1 SNHLY and CDR2 FYNNEI. The CDR3 consists of 15 residues. Deletions cut 5 bases from V and 9 bases from J, with 20 bases between.

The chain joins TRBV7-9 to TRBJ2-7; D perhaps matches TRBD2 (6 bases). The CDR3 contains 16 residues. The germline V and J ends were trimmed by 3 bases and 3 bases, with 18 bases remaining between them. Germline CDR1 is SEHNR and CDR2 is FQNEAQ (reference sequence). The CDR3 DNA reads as TGTGCCAGCAGCTTGGGGATGGGCGGGGATGACTACGAGCAGTACTTC. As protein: CASSLGMGGDDYEQYF.

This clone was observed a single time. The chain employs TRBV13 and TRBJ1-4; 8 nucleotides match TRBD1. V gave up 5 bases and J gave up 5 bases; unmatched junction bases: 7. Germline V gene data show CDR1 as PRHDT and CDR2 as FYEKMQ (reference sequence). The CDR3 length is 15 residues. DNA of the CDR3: TGTGCCAGCAGCCGCCGACAGGGGCGAAATGAAAAACTGTTTTTT. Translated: CASSRRQGRNEKLFF.